The 20 T cell receptor beta chains reported below all come from one sample, sequenced in a study of blood T cell repertoires in COVID-19. Some clones are missing from TCRdb's copy, which holds only in-frame ones; the method was immunoSEQ multiplex PCR. The repertoire holds about 150,000 clones, around nine tenths seen once, with 2% to 3% in the top ten. Sequencing was performed on peripheral blood. These receptors were collected from a woman in her 70s with acute or convalescent COVID-19.

The chain joins TRBV18 to TRBJ1-5; D remains ambiguous. The V gene's germline CDR1 is KGHSH and CDR2 LQKENI. V was clipped by 4 bases and J by 0 bases, with 16 bases between them. The CDR3 is 17 amino acids. This CDR3 reads CASSRSPGKGSNQPQHF. DNA for the CDR3: TGTGCCAGCTCACGAAGTCCGGGAAAGGGTAGCAATCAGCCCCAGCATTTT.

The chain joins TRBV7-2 to TRBJ1-2; 10 nucleotides match TRBD1. With 0 bases clipped from V and 5 bases from J, the junction kept 6 bases outside the gene matches. This CDR3 region has 16 residues. Germline values: CDR1 SGHTA, CDR2 FQGNSA. CDR3 sequence (DNA): TGTGCCAGCAGCTTAGCCTCTGGACAGGGGGTTTATGGCTACACCTTC. Encoded protein: CASSLASGQGVYGYTF.

The rearrangement links TRBV5-5 to TRBJ2-7, with D perhaps TRBD1 (6 bases). V shed 2 bases and J shed 1 base, with 10 bases lying between them. In germline, CDR1 is SGHKS, CDR2 YYEKEE (reference sequence). The CDR3 is 14 residues long. The chain's CDR3 is CASSLHQGSYEQYF. The CDR3 region has the DNA TGTGCCAGCAGCTTACACCAGGGGTCCTACGAGCAGTACTTC.

This clone was picked up one time. J is TRBJ1-2 and V is TRBV7-2; 8 bases match TRBD1. The V gene's germline CDR1 is SGHTA and CDR2 FQGNSA. The CDR3 sequence is 15 residues long. The V gene end was trimmed by 1 base and the J gene end by 8 bases; junction bases not matched to a gene: 9. CDR3 nucleotide sequence: TGTGCCAGCAGCTTAGGGTTTCAGGGGGCGAAAGGCTACACCTTC. It encodes CASSLGFQGAKGYTF.

This chain joins TRBV6-2 or TRBV6-3 and TRBJ1-2; a weak D match, TRBD1 (5 bases). CDR1 is MNHEY and CDR2 is SVGEGT in the germline V gene. The ends were cut back, 2 bases at V and 8 bases at J, with 15 bases in the middle. The CDR3 is 14 residues long. CDR3 residues: CASSYMTEPRGYTF. The CDR3 DNA is TGTGCCAGCAGTTACATGACAGAGCCCCGCGGCTACACCTTC.

The chain recombines TRBV5-6 with TRBJ1-1; D unclear. CDR1 SGHDT and CDR2 YYEEEE come from the germline V gene. Trimming cost V 4 bases and J 2 bases, with 18 bases left between them. The CDR3 has 16 amino acids. In DNA, the CDR3 is TGTGCCAGCAGCCCCGAGATCGGGAGAACAAACACTGAAGCTTTCTTT. Translated: CASSPEIGRTNTEAFF. The variable domain in full, with the rest retrieved from reference TRBV5-6 and TRBJ1-1, is DAGVTQSPTHLIKTRGQQVTLRCSPKSGHDTVSWYQQALGQGPQFIFQYYEEEERQRGNFPDRFSGHQFPNYSSELNVNALLLGDSALYLCASSPEIGRTNTEAFFGQGTRLTVV.

The count of this clone is one. The rearrangement joins TRBV2 to TRBJ1-6; D gene uncertain. The CDR3 contains 13 residues. V lost 4 bases to trimming and J lost 5 bases, with 6 bases between them. CDR1 and CDR2 from the germline V gene are SNHLY and FYNNEI. The CDR3 nucleotides read TGTGCCAGCAGTGGAGAGAATAATTCACCCCTCCACTTT. It is translated as CASSGENNSPLHF. Full variable domain (remainder filled in from reference TRBV2 and TRBJ1-6): EPEVTQTPSHQVTQMGQEVILRCVPISNHLYFYWYRQILGQKVEFLVSFYNNEISEKSEIFDDQFSVERPDGSNFTLKIRSTKLEDSAMYFCASSGENNSPLHFGNGTRLTVT.

This chain connects TRBV10-3 to TRBJ1-2, with D tentatively TRBD1 (5 bases). This CDR3 region has 14 residues. Per germline, CDR1 ENHRY and CDR2 SYGVKD. Trimming removed 3 bases from V and 8 bases from J, with 16 bases in between. CDR3 nucleotide sequence: TGTGCCATCAGTGACGAGGACATCGGACCCGGCTACACCTTC. Amino acid sequence: CAISDEDIGPGYTF.

The chain combines TRBV11-3 with TRBJ2-1, with TRBD1 identical over 10 bases. This CDR3 spans 15 amino acids. Germline V gene data show CDR1 as SGHNT and CDR2 as YENEEA. The J segment lost 6 bases and the V segment lost 4 bases, leaving 6 bases of the junction unmatched. The CDR3 here is CASSSHRDRGNEQFF. For the CDR3, the DNA is TGTGCCAGCAGCTCGCACCGGGACAGGGGCAATGAGCAGTTCTTC.

The chain couples TRBV12-3 or TRBV12-4 to TRBJ2-7, with TRBD2 matching 11 bases. The CDR3 is 13 amino acids. V trimming: 8 bases; J trimming: 5 bases; junction bases outside the gene matches: 5. For the CDR3, the DNA is TGTGCCAGCTCTTTAGCGGGGGGGCACGAGCAGTACTTC. It translates to CASSLAGGHEQYF.

The chain couples TRBV28 to TRBJ2-5; TRBD2 agrees at 7 bases. This CDR3 contains 18 residues. CDR1 is MDHEN, CDR2 SYDVKM, per germline. V dropped 6 bases and J dropped 3; count of bases not matched to a gene: 19. This chain's CDR3 is CASSPTRSGDGFKETQYF. The CDR3, as DNA: TGTGCCAGCAGCCCGACTCGCAGCGGGGATGGCTTCAAAGAGACCCAGTACTTC.

The CDR3 DNA sequence: TGTGCCAGCAGTTTAGGACAGGGTGGGAAACTGTTTTTT. Protein: CASSLGQGGKLFF. This chain joins TRBV12-3 or TRBV12-4 and TRBJ1-4; 7 bases are shared with TRBD1. V dropped 1 base and J dropped 11; count of bases not matched to a gene: 4. This CDR3 region has 13 residues.

The gene calls are TRBV12-5 and TRBJ1-6, with D hard to call. CDR3 length: 16 residues. V was clipped by 3 bases and J by 0 bases, with 9 bases between them. Germline CDR1 is LGHNT and CDR2 is FRNRAP. The CDR3 is CASGFLRSSYNSPLHF. The CDR3 coding sequence is TGTGCTAGTGGTTTCCTGCGGAGCTCCTATAATTCACCCCTCCACTTT.

The rearrangement joins TRBV5-4 to TRBJ1-1, with D maybe TRBD1 (5 bases). Trimming removed 4 bases from V and 0 bases from J, with 19 bases in between. The germline V gene has CDR1 SGHNT and CDR2 YYREEE (reference sequence). The CDR3 spans 17 residues. The CDR3 DNA reads TGTGCCAGCAGCCCAGTCCGGGGGTCTATCATGAACACTGAAGCTTTCTTT. This gives the protein CASSPVRGSIMNTEAFF.

This chain links TRBV4-1 with TRBJ2-4, with 8 bases that match TRBD1. V gave up 0 bases and J gave up 0 bases; unmatched junction bases: 4. The CDR3 consists of 17 residues. Looked up from germline, CDR1 is MGHRA and CDR2 is YSYEKL. CDR3 DNA: TGCGCCAGCAGCCAAGAACGGACAGGGCTAGCCAAAAACATTCAGTACTTC. It encodes CASSQERTGLAKNIQYF.

This chain's CDR3 is CASGTPANQPQHF. In DNA, the CDR3 is TGTGCCAGCGGGACTCCTGCCAATCAGCCCCAGCATTTT. The chain is built from TRBV19 and TRBJ1-5, with D perhaps TRBD1 (5 bases). From germline, CDR1 is LNHDA and CDR2 SQIVND (reference sequence). Trimming took off 9 bases at V and 3 bases at J, with 12 bases between the two ends. The CDR3 spans 13 residues.

This clone was counted a single time. The chain joins TRBV6-5 to TRBJ2-3; 7 bases are a match to TRBD2. The V segment lost 4 bases and the J segment 4 bases; nucleotides outside the gene matches: 2. Germline V gene data show CDR1 as MNHEY and CDR2 as SVGAGI. The CDR3 loop spans 13 amino acids. CDR3 protein: CASSWGGADTQYF. The CDR3, as DNA: TGTGCCAGCAGTTGGGGGGGAGCAGATACGCAGTATTTT.

The chain links TRBV15 to TRBJ2-5; maybe TRBD2 (6 bases). The CDR3 covers 14 residues. The germline V and J ends were trimmed by 3 bases and 5 bases, with 13 bases remaining between them. The germline CDR1 and CDR2 sequences are LNHNV and YYDKDF (reference sequence). The CDR3 region has the DNA TGTGCCACCAGCAGGGGGACTGAAGGCGAGACCCAGTACTTC. Translating gives CATSRGTEGETQYF. Complete variable domain (other parts from reference TRBV15 and TRBJ2-5): DAMVIQNPRYQVTQFGKPVTLSCSQTLNHNVMYWYQQKSSQAPKLLFHYYDKDFNNEADTPDNFQSRRPNTSFCFLDIRSPGLGDTAMYLCATSRGTEGETQYFGPGTRLLVL.

This sequence joins TRBV5-4 and TRBJ1-2, with a weak D call TRBD1 (6 bases). The CDR3 extends over 12 amino acids. The ends were cut back, 0 bases at V and 10 bases at J, with 10 bases in the middle. Germline CDR1 and CDR2: SGHNT and YYREEE (reference sequence). The CDR3 region is CASSLADRTYTF. The CDR3 DNA reads as TGTGCCAGCAGCTTGGCCGACAGGACCTACACCTTC.

J is TRBJ2-7 and V is TRBV9, with 11 bases fitting TRBD2. Germline CDR1 reads SGDLS; CDR2 reads YYNGEE. This CDR3 has 15 residues. After removal of 0 bases from V and 4 bases from J, the junction contained 3 bases not matched to a gene. This CDR3 reads CASSVDSGGAYEQYF. CDR3 in DNA: TGTGCCAGCAGCGTAGATAGCGGGGGGGCGTACGAGCAGTACTTC.